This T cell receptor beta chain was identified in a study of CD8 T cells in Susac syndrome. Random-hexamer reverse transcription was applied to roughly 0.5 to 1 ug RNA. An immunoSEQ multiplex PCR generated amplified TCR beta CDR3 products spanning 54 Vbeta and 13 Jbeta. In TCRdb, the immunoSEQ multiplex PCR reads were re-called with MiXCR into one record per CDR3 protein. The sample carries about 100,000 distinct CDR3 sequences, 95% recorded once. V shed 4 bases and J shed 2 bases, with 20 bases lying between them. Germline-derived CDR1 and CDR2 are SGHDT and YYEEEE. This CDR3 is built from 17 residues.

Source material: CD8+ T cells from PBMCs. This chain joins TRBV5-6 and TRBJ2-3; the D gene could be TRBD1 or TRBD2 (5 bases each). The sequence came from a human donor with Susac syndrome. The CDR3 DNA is TGTGCCAGCAGCCCCCTGGGGTGGGGACGGAACACAGATACGCAGTATTTT. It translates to CASSPLGWGRNTDTQYF.